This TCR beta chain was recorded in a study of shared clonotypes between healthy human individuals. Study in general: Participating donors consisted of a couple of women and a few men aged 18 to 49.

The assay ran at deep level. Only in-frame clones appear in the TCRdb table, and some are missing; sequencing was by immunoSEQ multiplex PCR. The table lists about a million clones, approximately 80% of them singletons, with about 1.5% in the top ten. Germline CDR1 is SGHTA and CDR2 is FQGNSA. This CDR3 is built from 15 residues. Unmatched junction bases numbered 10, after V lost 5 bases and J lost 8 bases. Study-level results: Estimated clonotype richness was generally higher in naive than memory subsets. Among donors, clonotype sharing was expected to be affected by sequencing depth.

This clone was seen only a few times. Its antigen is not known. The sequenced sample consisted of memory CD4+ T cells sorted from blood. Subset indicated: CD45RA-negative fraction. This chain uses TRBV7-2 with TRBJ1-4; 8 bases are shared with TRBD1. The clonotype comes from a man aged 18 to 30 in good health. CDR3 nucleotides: TGTGCCAGCAGCCGATCCGGACAGGGAGGGGAAAAACTGTTTTTT. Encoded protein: CASSRSGQGGEKLFF.